Listed below are T cell receptor beta chains from one sample, sequenced in a study of blood T cell repertoires in COVID-19. Profiling relied on immunoSEQ multiplex PCR, and the TCRdb table lists in-frame clones only, not all of them. Seen here are hundreds of thousands of clones, 86% observed once, and the top ten hold more than 1.4%. Source material: peripheral blood. The receptor set was obtained from a woman aged 25 to 39 with active or convalescent COVID-19. Each CDR3 is given with its conserved first and last residue. Each record gives: D gene, V gene, J gene, clone size, CDR3 protein, CDR3 DNA. A D gene is named only where the DNA matches it firmly. The listing skips clone size in some rows; elsewhere it reads once, few, many or a size class.

NA	TRBV7-2	TRBJ1-3	NA	CASSFRVAGPNTIYF	TGTGCCAGCAGCTTTAGGGTTGCAGGGCCAAACACCATATATTTT
NA	TRBV18	TRBJ1-6	NA	CASKQNQAVGPLHF	TGTGCCAGCAAACAGAACCAAGCCGTTGGCCCCCTCCACTTT
NA	TRBV4-2	TRBJ2-7	NA	CASSQGADYEQYF	TGTGCCAGCAGCCAGGGCGCTGACTACGAGCAGTACTTC
TRBD1	TRBV19	TRBJ2-7	once	CASKAGTESGEQYF	TGTGCCAGTAAGGCCGGGACAGAATCTGGCGAGCAGTACTTC
NA	TRBV13	TRBJ1-2	NA	CASSSRALTNYGYTF	TGTGCCAGCAGCTCCAGGGCTCTTACTAACTATGGCTACACCTTC
TRBD2	TRBV7-9	TRBJ2-2	NA	CASSLLSGGDTGELFF	TGTGCCAGCAGCTTATTGAGCGGGGGGGACACCGGGGAGCTGTTTTTT
NA	TRBV30	TRBJ1-2	NA	CAWSKVIRTKGHGYTF	TGTGCCTGGAGTAAGGTTATTAGGACAAAAGGCCATGGCTACACCTTC
TRBD1	TRBV5-1	TRBJ1-2	NA	CASRSTDRQYGYTF	TGCGCCAGCAGATCCACGGACAGGCAATATGGCTACACCTTC
TRBD2	TRBV29-1	TRBJ2-5	NA	CSVVVPGLEPETQYF	TGCAGCGTTGTAGTTCCTGGACTAGAACCAGAGACCCAGTACTTC
TRBD1	TRBV5-1	TRBJ1-4	NA	CASSDQTGNEKLFF	TGCGCCAGCAGCGACCAGACAGGGAATGAAAAACTGTTTTTT
TRBD1	TRBV2	TRBJ1-2	NA	CATSETGPYGYTF	TGTGCCACCTCTGAGACAGGGCCATATGGCTACACCTTC
NA	TRBV3-1/TRBV3-2	TRBJ2-3	NA	CASSQDPSASTDTQYF	TGTGCCAGCAGCCAAGACCCTAGCGCCAGCACAGATACGCAGTATTTT
TRBD2	TRBV6-4	TRBJ2-1	NA	CASSTEREGTEQFF	TGTGCCAGCAGTACCGAGCGGGAGGGGACTGAGCAGTTCTTC
NA	TRBV19	TRBJ1-5	NA	CASSEQDNQPQHF	TGTGCCAGTAGTGAACAGGATAATCAGCCCCAGCATTTT
NA	TRBV27	TRBJ1-5	few	CASSPGMGNQPQHF	TGTGCCAGCAGTCCGGGTATGGGCAATCAGCCCCAGCATTTT
TRBD1	TRBV5-4	TRBJ1-1	NA	CASGRGQGFTEAFF	TGTGCCAGCGGGAGGGGACAGGGGTTCACTGAAGCTTTCTTT
TRBD2	TRBV7-2	TRBJ2-2	NA	CASSFSGGATGELFF	TGTGCCAGCAGCTTCAGCGGGGGCGCGACCGGGGAGCTGTTTTTT
NA	TRBV5-4	TRBJ1-1	NA	CASSAPLQGGSTEAFF	TGTGCCAGCAGCGCACCCTTACAGGGCGGGTCCACTGAAGCTTTCTTT
NA	TRBV12-2	TRBJ2-5	NA	CASRFGRKGGKNQETQYF	TGTGCAAGTCGCTTTGGCAGGAAGGGAGGGAAGAACCAAGAGACCCAGTACTTC
NA	TRBV2	TRBJ1-1	few	CASYSGGKNTEAFF	TGTGCCTCCTACTCGGGGGGGAAGAACACTGAAGCTTTCTTT
NA	TRBV5-1	TRBJ1-3	NA	CASSFTGSGNTIYF	TGCGCCAGCAGCTTTACGGGCTCTGGAAACACCATATATTTT
TRBD2	TRBV10-3	TRBJ2-7	NA	CAISEGGGALPSYEQYF	TGTGCCATCAGTGAGGGCGGGGGGGCCCTCCCCTCCTACGAGCAGTACTTC
NA	TRBV10-3	TRBJ1-5	NA	CAISLGGSQPQHF	TGTGCCATCAGTTTGGGGGGGAGCCAGCCCCAGCATTTT
NA	TRBV5-1	TRBJ2-7	NA	CASSPTTGSYEQYF	TGCGCCAGCAGCCCTACGACCGGGAGCTACGAGCAGTACTTC
NA	TRBV5-4	TRBJ2-1	NA	CASSFLNEQFF	TGTGCCAGCAGCTTCTTGAATGAGCAGTTCTTC
NA	TRBV10-3	TRBJ1-6	few	CAISGRGTNNSPLHF	TGTGCCATCAGTGGTAGAGGGACAAATAATTCACCCCTCCACTTT
TRBD2	TRBV28	TRBJ2-7	NA	CASSLGGRDGEQYF	TGTGCCAGCAGTTTGGGTGGGAGGGATGGCGAGCAGTACTTC
NA	TRBV5-6	TRBJ2-5	NA	CASSPPLAKETQYF	TGTGCCAGCAGCCCCCCCCTCGCGAAGGAGACCCAGTACTTC
NA	TRBV18	TRBJ1-5	NA	CASSPLVGNQPQHF	TGTGCCAGCTCACCCTTAGTTGGCAATCAGCCCCAGCATTTT
NA	TRBV25-1	TRBJ1-2	NA	CASKEYYGYTF	TGTGCCAGCAAAGAGTACTATGGCTACACCTTC
NA	TRBV6-5	TRBJ2-5	few	CASSLMAGSEETQYF	TGTGCCAGCAGTTTGATGGCGGGGAGCGAGGAGACCCAGTACTTC
TRBD1	TRBV5-1	TRBJ1-2	NA	CASSIGQGEGYGYTF	TGCGCCAGCAGCATCGGACAGGGCGAGGGCTATGGCTACACCTTC
TRBD2	TRBV5-4	TRBJ2-1	NA	CASRLTSGSENEQFF	TGTGCCAGCAGACTGACTAGCGGGAGTGAAAATGAGCAGTTCTTC
NA	TRBV4-1	TRBJ2-3	NA	CASSQRGSTDTQYF	TGCGCCAGCAGCCAGCGGGGATCGACAGATACGCAGTATTTT
TRBD2	TRBV24-1	TRBJ2-3	NA	CATSDPHSGGTDTQYF	TGTGCCACCAGTGACCCCCATAGCGGGGGCACAGATACGCAGTATTTT
TRBD1	TRBV30	TRBJ1-2	NA	CAWSGGQGAVGYTF	TGTGCCTGGAGTGGAGGACAGGGGGCGGTTGGCTACACCTTC
NA	TRBV5-1	TRBJ2-2	NA	CASSGEGNTGELFF	TGCGCCAGCAGTGGTGAGGGGAACACCGGGGAGCTGTTTTTT
NA	TRBV19	TRBJ1-5	NA	CASSIAGEPQPQHF	TGTGCCAGTAGTATAGCGGGGGAGCCGCAGCCCCAGCATTTT
TRBD1	TRBV5-6	TRBJ2-7	NA	CASSYGQGGVYEQYF	TGTGCCAGCAGCTATGGACAGGGAGGCGTCTACGAGCAGTACTTC
NA	TRBV6-5	TRBJ2-3	NA	CASSYGSPKFDTQYF	TGTGCCAGCAGTTACGGCTCGCCCAAGTTCGATACGCAGTATTTT
NA	TRBV18	TRBJ1-2	NA	CASSRAGEKNYGYTF	TGTGCCAGCTCACGAGCTGGGGAGAAAAACTATGGCTACACCTTC
TRBD2	TRBV5-4	TRBJ2-5	once	CASSGPAGVQETQYF	TGTGCCAGCAGCGGACCCGCGGGGGTGCAAGAGACCCAGTACTTC
NA	TRBV6-5	TRBJ2-7	once	CASSYSMSSYEQYF	TGTGCCAGCAGTTACTCGATGAGCTCCTACGAGCAGTACTTC
TRBD1	TRBV6-1	TRBJ1-2	NA	CASSEGGTGSNYGYTF	TGTGCCAGCAGTGAGGGGGGGACAGGGTCTAACTATGGCTACACCTTC
TRBD2	TRBV28	TRBJ2-1	NA	CASSLSAGTSGRVTEQFF	TGTGCCAGCAGTTTATCCGCCGGGACTAGCGGGAGGGTTACTGAGCAGTTCTTC
NA	TRBV11-3	TRBJ2-3	NA	CASSLGLRDNTDTQYF	TGTGCCAGCAGCTTAGGGTTAAGGGACAACACAGATACGCAGTATTTT
TRBD2	TRBV5-6	TRBJ2-5	NA	CASVMGGGNQETQYF	TGTGCCAGCGTAATGGGGGGAGGGAACCAAGAGACCCAGTACTTC
TRBD1	TRBV11-3	TRBJ2-1	NA	CASSLEAPGTGMDEQFF	TGTGCCAGCAGCTTAGAGGCTCCCGGGACAGGGATGGATGAGCAGTTCTTC
TRBD1	TRBV27	TRBJ2-7	once	CASSYSGQGLREQYF	TGTGCCAGCAGTTACTCGGGACAGGGGCTGCGTGAGCAGTACTTC
TRBD2	TRBV2	TRBJ2-3	NA	CASGLILAGEGDTQYF	TGTGCCAGCGGACTAATACTAGCGGGGGAAGGAGATACGCAGTATTTT
TRBD1	TRBV6-5	TRBJ1-2	few	CASSYPGQGKYGYTF	TGTGCCAGCAGTTACCCGGGACAGGGAAAATATGGCTACACCTTC
TRBD1	TRBV5-4	TRBJ1-1	NA	CASSRTGEGRTEAFF	TGTGCCAGCTCGAGGACAGGTGAAGGGCGCACTGAAGCTTTCTTT
TRBD2	TRBV2	TRBJ2-1	NA	CASRPGLADNEQFF	TGTGCCAGCAGACCGGGACTAGCGGACAATGAGCAGTTCTTC
TRBD1	TRBV19	TRBJ1-1	NA	CASSINGQGRLNTEAFF	TGTGCCAGTAGTATTAACGGACAGGGGAGATTGAACACTGAAGCTTTCTTT
NA	TRBV4-1	TRBJ1-2	NA	CASSQEIQGPYGYTF	TGCGCCAGCAGCCAAGAGATACAGGGACCTTATGGCTACACCTTC
TRBD1	TRBV11-3	TRBJ2-7	NA	CASSPRQGSYEQYF	TGTGCCAGCAGCCCTAGACAGGGTTCCTACGAGCAGTACTTC
TRBD1	TRBV6-1	TRBJ1-2	NA	CASSERQGNYGYTF	TGTGCCAGCAGTGAACGACAGGGGAACTATGGCTACACCTTC
NA	TRBV7-2	TRBJ1-2	NA	CASSMQTAPYGYTF	TGTGCCAGCAGCATGCAGACAGCTCCGTATGGCTACACCTTC
NA	TRBV18	TRBJ1-2	NA	CASSPTGANYGYTF	TGTGCCAGCTCACCAACAGGAGCTAACTATGGCTACACCTTC
NA	TRBV3-1/TRBV3-2	TRBJ2-1	NA	CASSQVGQYNEQFF	TGTGCCAGCAGCCAAGTGGGCCAGTACAATGAGCAGTTCTTC